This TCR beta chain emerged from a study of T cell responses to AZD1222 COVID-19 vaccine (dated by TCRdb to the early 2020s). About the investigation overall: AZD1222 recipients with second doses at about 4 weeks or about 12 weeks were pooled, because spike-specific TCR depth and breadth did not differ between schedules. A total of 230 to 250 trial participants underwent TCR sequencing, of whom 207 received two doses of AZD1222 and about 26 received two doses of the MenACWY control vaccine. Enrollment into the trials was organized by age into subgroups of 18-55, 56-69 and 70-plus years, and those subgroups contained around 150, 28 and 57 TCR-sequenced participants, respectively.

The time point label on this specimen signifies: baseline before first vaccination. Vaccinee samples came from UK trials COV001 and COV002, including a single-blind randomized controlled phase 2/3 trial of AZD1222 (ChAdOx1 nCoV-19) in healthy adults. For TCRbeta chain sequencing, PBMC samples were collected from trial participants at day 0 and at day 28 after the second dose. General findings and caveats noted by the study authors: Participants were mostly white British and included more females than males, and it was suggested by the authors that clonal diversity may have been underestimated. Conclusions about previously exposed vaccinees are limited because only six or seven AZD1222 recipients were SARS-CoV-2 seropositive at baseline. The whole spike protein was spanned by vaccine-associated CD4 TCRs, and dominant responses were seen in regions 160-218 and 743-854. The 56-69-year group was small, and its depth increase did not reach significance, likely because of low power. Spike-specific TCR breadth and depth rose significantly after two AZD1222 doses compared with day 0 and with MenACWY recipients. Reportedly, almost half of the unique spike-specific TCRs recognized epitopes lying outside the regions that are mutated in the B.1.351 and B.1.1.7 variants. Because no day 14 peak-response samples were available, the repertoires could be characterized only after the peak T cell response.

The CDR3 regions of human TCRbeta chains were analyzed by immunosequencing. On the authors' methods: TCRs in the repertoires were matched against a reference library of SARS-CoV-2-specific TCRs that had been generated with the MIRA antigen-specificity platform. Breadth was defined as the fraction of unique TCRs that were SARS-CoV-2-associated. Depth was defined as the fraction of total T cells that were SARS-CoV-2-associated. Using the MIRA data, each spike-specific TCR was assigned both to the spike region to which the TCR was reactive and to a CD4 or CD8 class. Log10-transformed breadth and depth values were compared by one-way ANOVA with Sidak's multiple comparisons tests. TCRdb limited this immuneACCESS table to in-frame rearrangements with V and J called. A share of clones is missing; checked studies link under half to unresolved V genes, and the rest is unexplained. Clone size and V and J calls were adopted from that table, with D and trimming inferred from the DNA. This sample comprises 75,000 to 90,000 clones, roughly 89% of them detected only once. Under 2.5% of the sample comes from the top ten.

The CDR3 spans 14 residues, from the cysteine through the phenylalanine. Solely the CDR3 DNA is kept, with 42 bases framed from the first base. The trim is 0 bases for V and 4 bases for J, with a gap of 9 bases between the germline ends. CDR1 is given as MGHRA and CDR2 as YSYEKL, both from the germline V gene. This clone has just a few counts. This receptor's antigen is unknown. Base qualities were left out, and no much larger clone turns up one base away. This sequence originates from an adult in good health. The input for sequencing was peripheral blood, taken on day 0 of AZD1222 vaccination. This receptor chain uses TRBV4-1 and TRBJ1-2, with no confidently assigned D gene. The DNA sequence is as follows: TGCGCCAGCAGCCAAGATGGGCAAGTCTATGGCTACACCTTC. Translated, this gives CASSQDGQVYGYTF.